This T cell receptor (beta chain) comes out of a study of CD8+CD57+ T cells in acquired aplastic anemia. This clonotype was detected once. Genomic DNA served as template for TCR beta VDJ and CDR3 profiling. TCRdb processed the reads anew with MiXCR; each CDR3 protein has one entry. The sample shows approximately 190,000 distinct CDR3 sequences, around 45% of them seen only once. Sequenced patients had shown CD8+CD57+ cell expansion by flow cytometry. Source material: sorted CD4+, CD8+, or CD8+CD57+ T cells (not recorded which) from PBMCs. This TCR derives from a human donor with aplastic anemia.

The CDR3 sequence: CASSLASGVAGELFF. CDR3 bases: TGTGCCAGCAGCTTAGCTAGCGGGGTGGCCGGGGAGCTGTTTTTT. The chain uses TRBV7-3 and TRBJ2-2; TRBD2 matches 9 bases. Germline V gene sequence: CDR1 SGHTA, CDR2 FQGTGA. The V segment lost 2 bases and the J segment 6 bases; nucleotides outside the gene matches: 4. The CDR3 runs to 15 residues.